This T cell receptor (beta chain) comes out of a study of shared clonotypes between healthy human individuals. The CDR3 runs to 11 residues. The V end lost 10 bases, the J end lost 6 bases, and 12 bases lay between the germline ends. Germline-derived CDR1 and CDR2 are MNHNY and SVGAGI (reference sequence). Generated by immunoSEQ multiplex PCR, the TCRdb table keeps only in-frame clones and is missing some. The sample lists around 2,000,000 clones; more than 85% were seen once. CD45RO negativity and positive selection for CCR7 defined naive CD8 cells, a population that excluded terminally differentiated effector memory CD45RA+ cells.

This chain uses TRBV6-6 with TRBJ1-2; D gene unclear. What was sequenced was naive CD8+ T cells from PBMCs. This receptor was identified in a man aged 18 to 35 in good health. Some clones in this sample may be carry-over from other donors' samples. In DNA, the CDR3 is TGTGCCACGGGCGGACTAGATGGCTACACCTTC. Translated, it gives CATGGLDGYTF.